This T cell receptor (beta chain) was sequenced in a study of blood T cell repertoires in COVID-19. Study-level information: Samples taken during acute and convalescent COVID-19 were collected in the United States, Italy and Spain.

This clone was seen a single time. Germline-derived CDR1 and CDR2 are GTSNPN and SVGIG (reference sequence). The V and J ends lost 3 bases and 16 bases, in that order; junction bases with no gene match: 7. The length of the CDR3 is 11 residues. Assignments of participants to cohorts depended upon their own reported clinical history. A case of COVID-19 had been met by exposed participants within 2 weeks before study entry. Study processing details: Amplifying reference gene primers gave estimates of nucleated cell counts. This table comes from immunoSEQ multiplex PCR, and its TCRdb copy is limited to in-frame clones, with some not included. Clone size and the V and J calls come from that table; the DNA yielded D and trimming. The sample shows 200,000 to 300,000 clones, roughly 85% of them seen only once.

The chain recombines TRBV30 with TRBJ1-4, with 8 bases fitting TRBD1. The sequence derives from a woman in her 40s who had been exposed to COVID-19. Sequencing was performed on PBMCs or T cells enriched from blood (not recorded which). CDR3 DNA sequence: TGTGCCTGGAGCACGGACAGGGTGCCGTTTTTT. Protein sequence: CAWSTDRVPFF.